The T cell receptor beta chain under discussion was sequenced for a study of breast tumors, draining lymph nodes, adjacent tissues. TCRdb used MiXCR to reprocess the multiplex PCR reads, holding one entry per CDR3 protein. The table lists around 150,000 distinct CDR3 sequences, approximately 32% of them singletons, with about 2.5% in the top ten. This clonotype was counted at least ten times. Axillary draining lymph nodes of breast cancer patients supplied the node samples. The receptor comes from a female donor with breast cancer. Some clones in this sample may be carry-over from other donors' samples. Sequencing used axillary lymph node tissue.

CDR3 loop: CASSHPQENYGYTF. CDR3 DNA: TGCGCCAGCAGCCACCCACAGGAAAACTATGGCTACACCTTC. The chain recombines TRBV4-1 with TRBJ1-2, with D tentatively TRBD1 (5 bases). Trimming removed 3 bases from V and 2 bases from J, with 10 bases in between. CDR3 length: 14 amino acids. CDR1 MGHRA and CDR2 YSYEKL come from the germline V gene.